This T cell receptor beta chain is from a study of shared clonotypes between healthy human individuals. Germline CDR1 and CDR2: MDHEN and SYDVKM. V shed 5 bases and J 0 bases; nucleotides not matched to a gene: 7. The CDR3 length is 15 residues. This clone was picked up one time. Other DNA sequences in this sample translate to the same CDR3. Measured with immunoSEQ multiplex PCR; TCRdb has only the in-frame clones, and not every one. Of a few million clones in the sample, roughly 93% were seen once. The chain joins TRBV28 to TRBJ2-7, with 7 bases matching TRBD1. The sample consisted of naive CD4+ T cells from PBMCs. Noted subset: CD45RA+ positively selected. This TCR came from a man younger than 35 in good health. Some clones in this sample may be carry-over from other donors' samples. The CDR3 protein is CASSTSGTASYEQYF. As DNA, the CDR3 is TGTGCCAGCAGTACCTCCGGGACAGCCTCCTACGAGCAGTACTTC. Full variable domain (rest looked up from reference TRBV28 and TRBJ2-7): DVKVTQSSRYLVKRTGEKVFLECVQDMDHENMFWYRQDPGLGLRLIYFSYDVKMKEKGDIPEGYSVSREKKERFSLILESASTNQTSMYLCASSTSGTASYEQYFGPGTRLTVT.